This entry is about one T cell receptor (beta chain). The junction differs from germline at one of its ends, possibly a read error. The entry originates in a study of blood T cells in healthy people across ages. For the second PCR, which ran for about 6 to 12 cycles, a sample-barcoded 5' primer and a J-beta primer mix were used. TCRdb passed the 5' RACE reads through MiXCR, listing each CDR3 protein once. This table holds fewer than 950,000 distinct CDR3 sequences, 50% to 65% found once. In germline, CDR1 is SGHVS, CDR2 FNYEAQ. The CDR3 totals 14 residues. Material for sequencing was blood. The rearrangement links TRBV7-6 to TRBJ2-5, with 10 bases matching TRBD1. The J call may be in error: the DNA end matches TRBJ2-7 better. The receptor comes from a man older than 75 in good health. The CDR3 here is CAGSLGTGADEQYF. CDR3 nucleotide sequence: TGTGCCGGCAGCTTAGGGACAGGGGCAGACGAGCAGTACTTC.